This TCR beta chain appears in the sequencing data of a study of T-cell memory formation after mild COVID-19. 5'RACE with constant-segment primers built TCRalpha and TCRbeta cDNA libraries with UMIs. TCRdb called the 5' RACE reads again in MiXCR, with one record for every CDR3 protein. The sample records 350,000 to 500,000 distinct CDR3 sequences, about a sixth being singletons. Remarks on this clonotype: Antigen unknown.

General study findings and limits: Contracting CD4+ clones lay largely in CM and EM, with CD8+ ones residing in EMRA. Pre-infection memory already had some responding clones, implying cross-reactive memory joined. Nothing confirmed that second-wave clones peaking on day 37 were specific for SARS-CoV-2.

The CDR3 length is 14 residues. Per germline, CDR1 MDHEN and CDR2 SYDVKM. The J segment lost 2 bases and the V segment lost 3 bases, leaving 1 base of the junction unmatched. The sequenced sample was PBMCs or a T cell subset sorted from them (not recorded which). V is TRBV28 and J is TRBJ2-1; TRBD1 matches 7 bases. The source of this sequence is a man younger than 35 who had mild COVID-19 (a few samples of this study predate the infection). Cell type and time point are not known. In DNA form, the CDR3 reads TGTGCCAGCAGTTTCCAGGGGGCCTACAATGAGCAGTTCTTC. The encoded protein is CASSFQGAYNEQFF. Filled out from reference TRBV28 and TRBJ2-1, the complete variable domain reads DVKVTQSSRYLVKRTGEKVFLECVQDMDHENMFWYRQDPGLGLRLIYFSYDVKMKEKGDIPEGYSVSREKKERFSLILESASTNQTSMYLCASSFQGAYNEQFFGPGTRLTVL.